This TCR beta chain stems from a study of blood T cell repertoires in COVID-19. Study-wide background: COVID-19 samples from acute and convalescent phases originated in the United States, Italy and Spain. The cDNA or gDNA used as material had been derived from T cells, B-cell-depleted T cells, or PBMCs.

Germline lookup yields CDR1 SEHNR and CDR2 FQNEAQ (reference sequence). J was trimmed by 9 bases and V by 7 bases; bases with no gene match: 12. The length of the CDR3 is 15 residues. In the original analysis: Reference gene primer amplification in the assay estimated nucleated cell counts. This table comes from immunoSEQ multiplex PCR, and its TCRdb copy is limited to in-frame clones, with some not included. The DNA was the basis for D and trimming; V, J and clone size are from that table. Of 370,000 or so clones detected, more than 75% appear once; the ten largest clones hold around 1%. The V and J genes are TRBV7-9 and TRBJ1-6, with 7 bases aligning to TRBD1. Sequences were obtained from peripheral blood. The sequence came from a human donor with acute or convalescent COVID-19. The donor label of this sample is uncertain. The CDR3 bases are TGTGCCAGCACCACGGGGGCAGGGACAGCTTCACCCCTCCACTTT. This encodes CASTTGAGTASPLHF.